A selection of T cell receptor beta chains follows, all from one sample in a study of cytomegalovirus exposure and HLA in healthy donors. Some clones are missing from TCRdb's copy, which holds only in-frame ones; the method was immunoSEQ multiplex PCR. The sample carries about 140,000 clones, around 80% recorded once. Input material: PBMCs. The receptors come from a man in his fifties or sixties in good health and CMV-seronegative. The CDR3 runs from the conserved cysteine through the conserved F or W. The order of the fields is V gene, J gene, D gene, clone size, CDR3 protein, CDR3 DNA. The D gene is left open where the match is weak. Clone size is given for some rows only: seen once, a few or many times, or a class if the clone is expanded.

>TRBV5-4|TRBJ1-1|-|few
CASSPLGPGGTEAFF
TGTGCCAGCAGCCCCTTGGGGCCGGGTGGCACTGAAGCTTTCTTT
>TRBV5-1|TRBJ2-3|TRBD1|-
CASSFRDRETDTQYF
TGCGCCAGCAGCTTCCGGGACAGGGAGACAGATACGCAGTATTTT
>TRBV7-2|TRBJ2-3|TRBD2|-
CASSLEGRGGTDTQYF
TGTGCCAGCAGCTTAGAGGGGCGGGGGGGCACAGATACGCAGTATTTT
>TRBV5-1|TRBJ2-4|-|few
CASSPGGQGTKNIQYF
TGCGCCAGCAGCCCGGGAGGACAGGGTACCAAAAACATTCAGTACTTC
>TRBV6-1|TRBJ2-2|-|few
CASSLGTPGELFF
TGTGCCAGCAGCTTAGGGACACCCGGGGAGCTGTTTTTT
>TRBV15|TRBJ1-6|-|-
CATSRDRGNSPLHF
TGTGCCACCAGCAGAGATCGAGGTAATTCACCCCTCCACTTT
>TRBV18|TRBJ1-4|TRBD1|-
CASSLQGSTGEKLFF
TGTGCCAGCTCACTACAGGGGTCAACAGGGGAAAAACTGTTTTTT
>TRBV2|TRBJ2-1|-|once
CASSLRRRVSNEQFF
TGTGCCAGCAGCCTCAGGAGGCGGGTTTCAAATGAGCAGTTCTTC
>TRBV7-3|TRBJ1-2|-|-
CASSLEGGAGYTF
TGTGCCAGCAGCTTAGAGGGGGGGGCTGGCTACACCTTC
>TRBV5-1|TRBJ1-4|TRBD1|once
CASSFTGGEGEKLFF
TGCGCCAGCAGCTTCACAGGGGGTGAGGGTGAAAAACTGTTTTTT
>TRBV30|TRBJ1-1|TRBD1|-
CAWRRDRVSTEAFF
TGTGCCTGGAGACGGGACAGGGTGTCCACTGAAGCTTTCTTT
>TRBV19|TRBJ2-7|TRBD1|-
CASRPRDRASYEQYF
TGTGCCAGTAGGCCCCGGGACAGGGCTTCCTACGAGCAGTACTTC
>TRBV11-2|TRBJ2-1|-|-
CASSLSSFRNEQFF
TGTGCCAGCAGCTTATCTAGTTTTCGCAATGAGCAGTTCTTC
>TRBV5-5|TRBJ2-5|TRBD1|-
CASSFQGAWETQYF
TGTGCCAGCAGCTTTCAGGGGGCGTGGGAGACCCAGTACTTC
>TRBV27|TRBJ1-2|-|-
CASSLGGTYGYTF
TGTGCCAGCAGTTTAGGGGGGACCTATGGCTACACCTTC
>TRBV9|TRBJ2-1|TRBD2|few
CASSRGVPRDEQFF
TGTGCCAGCAGCCGGGGGGTTCCCAGGGATGAGCAGTTCTTC
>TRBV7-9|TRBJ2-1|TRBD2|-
CASRLSGTSLGEQFF
TGTGCCAGCAGACTTTCCGGGACTAGCTTGGGTGAGCAGTTCTTC
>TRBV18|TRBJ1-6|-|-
CASSPPEGNSPLHF
TGTGCCAGCTCACCACCCGAGGGAAATTCACCCCTCCACTTT
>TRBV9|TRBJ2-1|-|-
CASSELGGGLRNEQFF
TGTGCCAGCAGCGAGCTGGGGGGGGGCCTGAGGAATGAGCAGTTCTTC
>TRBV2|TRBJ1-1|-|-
CASSLKVQGGTEAFF
TGTGCCAGCAGCCTAAAAGTTCAGGGAGGGACTGAAGCTTTCTTT
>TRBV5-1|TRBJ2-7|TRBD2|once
CASSPTGGLAGYEQYF
TGCGCCAGCAGCCCGACTGGCGGACTAGCGGGTTACGAGCAGTACTTC
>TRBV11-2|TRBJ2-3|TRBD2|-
CASSSGLAGGDTQYF
TGTGCCAGCAGCTCCGGACTAGCGGGGGGGGATACGCAGTATTTT
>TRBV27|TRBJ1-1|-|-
CASSSRTNTEAFF
TGTGCCAGCAGTTCCCGGACTAACACTGAAGCTTTCTTT
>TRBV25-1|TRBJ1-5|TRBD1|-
CASSETGARQPQHF
TGTGCCAGCAGTGAGACAGGGGCGCGTCAGCCCCAGCATTTT
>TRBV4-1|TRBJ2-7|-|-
CASSQGAVGRDYEQYF
TGCGCCAGCAGCCAAGGGGCCGTCGGGCGGGATTACGAGCAGTACTTC
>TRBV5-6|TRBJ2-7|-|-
CASSAHRYEQYF
TGTGCCAGCAGCGCCCACCGGTACGAGCAGTACTTC
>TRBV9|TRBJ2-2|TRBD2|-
CASSVLSGRLAGELFF
TGTGCCAGCAGCGTACTAAGCGGGAGACTGGCCGGGGAGCTGTTTTTT
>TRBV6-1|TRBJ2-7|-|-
CASNRDTFPYEQYF
TGTGCCAGCAACCGGGACACTTTCCCCTACGAGCAGTACTTC
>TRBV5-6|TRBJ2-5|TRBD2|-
CASSLALAGVETQYF
TGTGCCAGCAGCTTGGCTCTAGCGGGAGTAGAGACCCAGTACTTC
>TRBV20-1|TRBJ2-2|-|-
CSARLIGTVFF
TGCAGTGCTAGACTTATAGGGACTGTGTTTTTT
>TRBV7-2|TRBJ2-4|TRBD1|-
CASFRGGSKNIQYF
TGTGCCAGCTTCCGAGGGGGCAGCAAAAACATTCAGTACTTC
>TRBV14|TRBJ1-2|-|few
CASSLRELYGYTF
TGTGCCAGCAGCCTTCGGGAACTATATGGCTACACCTTC
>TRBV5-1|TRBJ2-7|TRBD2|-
CASSHPGGYEQYF
TGCGCCAGCAGCCACCCGGGAGGCTACGAGCAGTACTTC
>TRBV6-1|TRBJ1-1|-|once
CASSGTANTEAFF
TGTGCCAGCAGTGGGACAGCGAACACTGAAGCTTTCTTT
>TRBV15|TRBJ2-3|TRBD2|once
CATSLGGEGDTQYF
TGTGCCACCAGCTTGGGGGGGGAGGGGGATACGCAGTATTTT
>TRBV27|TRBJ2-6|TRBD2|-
CASSAGGAAFGANVLTF
TGTGCCAGCAGCGCGGGGGGGGCCGCTTTTGGGGCCAACGTCCTGACTTTC
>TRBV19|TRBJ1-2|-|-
CASRRAGYGYTF
TGTGCCAGCCGCAGAGCAGGGTATGGCTACACCTTC
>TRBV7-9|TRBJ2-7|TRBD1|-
CASSNRGQEQYF
TGTGCCAGCTCGAACAGGGGGCAAGAGCAGTACTTC
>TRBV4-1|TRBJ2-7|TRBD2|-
CASSPTSGGPYEQYF
TGCGCCAGCAGCCCAACTAGCGGGGGGCCCTACGAGCAGTACTTC
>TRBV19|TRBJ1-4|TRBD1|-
CASAAQGAANEKLFF
TGTGCCAGTGCCGCACAGGGGGCCGCGAATGAAAAACTGTTTTTT